This is a list of T cell receptor beta chains from one sample in a study of beta chain features in type 1 diabetes. The protocol was immunoSEQ multiplex PCR, while the TCRdb copy is restricted to in-frame clones and leaves out a portion. The data contain about 160,000 clones, approximately 8.1% of them singletons. The sequencing sample was made of central memory CD4+ T cells from blood. Every receptor here comes from a man younger than 30 in good health. The CDR3 runs from the conserved cysteine through the conserved F or W. D genes are given only for firm matches. Clone size is stated in some rows and not others, as once, few, many or a class when expanded.

D gene: NA; V gene: TRBV19; J gene: TRBJ1-2; clone size: NA; CDR3 protein: CASSIGGAGTVYGYTF; CDR3 DNA: TGTGCCAGTAGTATAGGAGGTGCAGGGACTGTCTATGGCTACACCTTC
D gene: NA; V gene: TRBV25-1; J gene: TRBJ1-1; clone size: NA; CDR3 protein: CASSKFWASGVEAFF; CDR3 DNA: TGTGCCAGCAGTAAGTTTTGGGCCTCGGGGGTTGAAGCTTTCTTT
D gene: NA; V gene: TRBV4-3; J gene: TRBJ1-2; clone size: few; CDR3 protein: CASSQEPGTNYGYTF; CDR3 DNA: TGCGCCAGCAGCCAGGAACCCGGGACAAATTATGGCTACACCTTC
D gene: NA; V gene: TRBV19; J gene: TRBJ1-5; clone size: NA; CDR3 protein: CASTSGGHQGLVNQPQHF; CDR3 DNA: TGTGCCAGTACGTCAGGCGGTCATCAGGGACTGGTTAATCAGCCCCAGCATTTT
D gene: NA; V gene: TRBV18; J gene: TRBJ1-1; clone size: few; CDR3 protein: CASSPLGGSEAFF; CDR3 DNA: TGTGCCAGCTCACCCCTGGGGGGGTCTGAAGCTTTCTTT
D gene: NA; V gene: TRBV10-3; J gene: TRBJ2-3; clone size: NA; CDR3 protein: CAIGKEGDTQYF; CDR3 DNA: TGTGCCATCGGTAAGGAGGGAGATACGCAGTATTTT
D gene: NA; V gene: TRBV30; J gene: TRBJ1-1; clone size: few; CDR3 protein: CAWRAPWGETEAFF; CDR3 DNA: TGTGCCTGGAGGGCCCCCTGGGGGGAAACTGAAGCTTTCTTT
D gene: TRBD2; V gene: TRBV7-6; J gene: TRBJ2-3; clone size: few; CDR3 protein: CASSFTPGLAGPDTQYF; CDR3 DNA: TGTGCCAGCAGCTTCACTCCGGGACTAGCGGGGCCAGATACGCAGTATTTT
D gene: NA; V gene: TRBV18; J gene: TRBJ1-1; clone size: many; CDR3 protein: CASSLRADTEAFF; CDR3 DNA: TGTGCCAGCTCCCTCAGGGCGGACACTGAAGCTTTCTTT
D gene: NA; V gene: TRBV6-1; J gene: TRBJ1-3; clone size: NA; CDR3 protein: CASSEDMGNTIYF; CDR3 DNA: TGTGCCAGCAGTGAAGACATGGGAAACACCATATATTTT
D gene: NA; V gene: TRBV7-9; J gene: TRBJ1-6; clone size: many; CDR3 protein: CASSVLGDYNSPLHF; CDR3 DNA: TGTGCCAGCAGCGTACTAGGTGACTATAATTCACCCCTCCACTTT
D gene: TRBD2; V gene: TRBV4-1; J gene: TRBJ2-2; clone size: NA; CDR3 protein: CASSQGVVAGAGGELFF; CDR3 DNA: TGCGCCAGCAGCCAAGGGGTGGTAGCGGGAGCCGGCGGGGAGCTGTTTTTT
D gene: NA; V gene: TRBV4-3; J gene: TRBJ1-1; clone size: NA; CDR3 protein: CASSQGVGQSNTEAFF; CDR3 DNA: TGCGCCAGCAGCCAGGGAGTAGGACAGTCCAACACTGAAGCTTTCTTT
D gene: NA; V gene: TRBV7-3; J gene: TRBJ2-3; clone size: NA; CDR3 protein: CASTAGNTDTQYF; CDR3 DNA: TGTGCCAGCACTGCAGGGAACACAGATACGCAGTATTTT
D gene: NA; V gene: TRBV30; J gene: TRBJ1-5; clone size: NA; CDR3 protein: CAWSPITGPPSMPQHF; CDR3 DNA: TGTGCCTGGAGTCCAATTACAGGCCCCCCCTCGATGCCCCAGCATTTT
D gene: NA; V gene: TRBV18; J gene: TRBJ2-3; clone size: many; CDR3 protein: CASSPNTGTTYAGTDTQYF; CDR3 DNA: TGTGCCAGCTCACCTAATACCGGGACAACTTACGCGGGCACAGATACGCAGTATTTT
D gene: NA; V gene: TRBV7-2; J gene: TRBJ2-7; clone size: few; CDR3 protein: CASSSRNRAHEQYF; CDR3 DNA: TGTGCCAGCAGCTCGCGAAACAGGGCCCACGAGCAGTACTTC
D gene: TRBD1; V gene: TRBV5-1; J gene: TRBJ1-5; clone size: few; CDR3 protein: CASRTGTGGNQPQHF; CDR3 DNA: TGCGCCAGCAGAACCGGGACAGGGGGCAATCAGCCCCAGCATTTT
D gene: NA; V gene: TRBV11-2; J gene: TRBJ2-3; clone size: many; CDR3 protein: CASSQNSISGQYF; CDR3 DNA: TGTGCCAGCAGCCAGAATTCAATCAGCGGGCAGTATTTT
D gene: TRBD1; V gene: TRBV23-1; J gene: TRBJ1-1; clone size: many; CDR3 protein: CASSLSGTGGAGTEAFF; CDR3 DNA: TGCGCCAGCAGCCTGTCCGGGACAGGGGGCGCGGGCACTGAAGCTTTCTTT
D gene: NA; V gene: TRBV19; J gene: TRBJ2-5; clone size: NA; CDR3 protein: CASRLQGIETQYF; CDR3 DNA: TGTGCCAGTAGGCTCCAGGGAATAGAGACCCAGTACTTC
D gene: NA; V gene: TRBV2; J gene: TRBJ2-7; clone size: NA; CDR3 protein: CASTIRQTLYF; CDR3 DNA: TGTGCCAGCACCATACGACAGACTCTGTACTTC
D gene: TRBD2; V gene: TRBV10-2; J gene: TRBJ2-4; clone size: NA; CDR3 protein: CASSENLRGGKNIQYF; CDR3 DNA: TGCGCCAGCAGTGAGAACCTGCGGGGGGGGAAAAACATTCAGTACTTC
D gene: NA; V gene: TRBV28; J gene: TRBJ1-1; clone size: few; CDR3 protein: CALQRAALGTEAFF; CDR3 DNA: TGTGCCCTCCAGAGGGCCGCCCTGGGTACTGAAGCTTTCTTT
D gene: NA; V gene: TRBV11-3; J gene: TRBJ1-1; clone size: NA; CDR3 protein: CASSHGRAEGTEAFF; CDR3 DNA: TGTGCCAGCAGCCACGGTCGGGCTGAGGGCACTGAAGCTTTCTTT
D gene: TRBD1; V gene: TRBV9; J gene: TRBJ1-1; clone size: few; CDR3 protein: CASSVSTGGMNTEAFF; CDR3 DNA: TGTGCCAGCAGCGTAAGCACAGGGGGCATGAACACTGAAGCTTTCTTT
D gene: TRBD1; V gene: TRBV9; J gene: TRBJ1-2; clone size: few; CDR3 protein: CASSVGTGGNYGYTF; CDR3 DNA: TGTGCCAGCAGCGTTGGGACAGGGGGGAACTATGGCTACACCTTC
D gene: NA; V gene: TRBV5-6; J gene: TRBJ1-4; clone size: few; CDR3 protein: CASSSYRSYGEKLFF; CDR3 DNA: TGTGCCAGCAGCTCATACCGTAGTTACGGGGAAAAACTGTTTTTT
D gene: NA; V gene: TRBV28; J gene: TRBJ1-2; clone size: few; CDR3 protein: CASSLMDLGGQEHGYTF; CDR3 DNA: TGTGCCAGCAGTTTAATGGATTTGGGGGGGCAAGAACATGGCTACACCTTC
D gene: TRBD1; V gene: TRBV10-3; J gene: TRBJ2-3; clone size: few; CDR3 protein: CAISESEGATDTQYF; CDR3 DNA: TGTGCCATCAGTGAGTCCGAGGGGGCCACAGATACGCAGTATTTT
D gene: NA; V gene: TRBV28; J gene: TRBJ1-3; clone size: NA; CDR3 protein: CASSVRFRGNTIYF; CDR3 DNA: TGTGCCAGCAGCGTCCGATTCAGGGGAAACACCATATATTTT
D gene: NA; V gene: TRBV28; J gene: TRBJ1-2; clone size: NA; CDR3 protein: CASSLHSNVNYGYTF; CDR3 DNA: TGTGCCAGCAGTTTACACTCGAACGTTAACTATGGCTACACCTTC
D gene: NA; V gene: TRBV5-4; J gene: TRBJ1-1; clone size: NA; CDR3 protein: CASSTGQNTEAFF; CDR3 DNA: TGTGCCAGCAGCACGGGACAGAACACTGAAGCTTTCTTT
D gene: NA; V gene: TRBV9; J gene: TRBJ1-6; clone size: NA; CDR3 protein: CASSAEQGFNSPLHF; CDR3 DNA: TGTGCCAGCAGCGCTGAACAGGGTTTTAATTCACCCCTCCACTTT
D gene: NA; V gene: TRBV7-2; J gene: TRBJ1-1; clone size: NA; CDR3 protein: CASSLELTDTEAFF; CDR3 DNA: TGTGCCAGCAGCCTAGAACTCACGGACACTGAAGCTTTCTTT
D gene: TRBD1; V gene: TRBV11-2; J gene: TRBJ2-7; clone size: few; CDR3 protein: CASSPVTGGKYEQYF; CDR3 DNA: TGTGCCAGCAGCCCGGTGACAGGGGGCAAGTACGAGCAGTACTTC
D gene: NA; V gene: TRBV30; J gene: TRBJ1-2; clone size: NA; CDR3 protein: CAWTSPVGYTF; CDR3 DNA: TGTGCCTGGACCTCCCCGGTTGGCTACACCTTC
D gene: NA; V gene: TRBV28; J gene: TRBJ2-7; clone size: few; CDR3 protein: CASSSTGTSSEQYF; CDR3 DNA: TGTGCCAGCAGTTCAACAGGGACCTCCTCCGAGCAGTACTTC
D gene: NA; V gene: TRBV9; J gene: TRBJ2-2; clone size: many; CDR3 protein: CASSVDIITDTGELFF; CDR3 DNA: TGTGCCAGCAGCGTAGATATCATTACGGACACCGGGGAGCTGTTTTTT
D gene: NA; V gene: TRBV11-2; J gene: TRBJ2-3; clone size: few; CDR3 protein: CASSLAGASTDTQYF; CDR3 DNA: TGTGCCAGCAGCTTAGCGGGAGCTAGCACAGATACGCAGTATTTT
D gene: NA; V gene: TRBV5-6; J gene: TRBJ1-2; clone size: NA; CDR3 protein: CASSQFWAGSNYGYTF; CDR3 DNA: TGTGCCAGCAGCCAATTTTGGGCCGGTTCTAACTATGGCTACACCTTC
D gene: NA; V gene: TRBV6-1; J gene: TRBJ2-3; clone size: few; CDR3 protein: CASSENKGRTDTQYF; CDR3 DNA: TGTGCCAGCAGTGAAAATAAGGGGCGCACAGATACGCAGTATTTT